The following is a T cell receptor (beta chain) sequence with its context. Use of 60 Vbeta and 13 Jbeta primers characterized the PCR. In the authors' workflow: In a later analysis, the count reached tens of millions of unique TCR beta chains, with 9 million to 11 million shared. Assay: immunoSEQ multiplex PCR; the TCRdb copy retains only in-frame clones and omits some. That table is the source of V, J and clone size, and D and trimming were worked out from the DNA. This sample has some 190,000 clones, with 70% to 80% found just once. The data stem from a study of cytomegalovirus exposure and HLA in healthy donors. Germline CDR1 is MNHNS and CDR2 is SASEGT. V trimming: 2 bases; J trimming: 6 bases; junction bases outside the gene matches: 6. This CDR3 is built from 14 residues.

Sequenced material: PBMCs. This TCR derives from a woman aged 45-59 years in good health and CMV-seronegative. This chain connects TRBV6-1 to TRBJ1-1, with 7 bases that match TRBD1. The CDR3 is CASSEPGQLSEAFF. DNA of the CDR3: TGTGCCAGCAGTGAACCGGGACAGCTCTCTGAAGCTTTCTTT.